The sequence of this T cell receptor beta chain was determined in a study of blood T cell repertoires in COVID-19. In the study overall: PBMCs, B-cell-depleted T cells, or T cells provided the cDNA or gDNA that made up the material.

CDR1 LGHDT and CDR2 YNNKEL come from the germline V gene (reference sequence). The CDR3 sequence is 13 residues long. V lost 5 bases and J lost 6, with 11 bases in between. The protocol was immunoSEQ multiplex PCR, while the TCRdb copy is restricted to in-frame clones and leaves out a portion. The table shows about 76,000 clones, with 70% to 90% occurring only once. This receptor was identified in a woman aged 60-75 years with acute or convalescent COVID-19. What was sequenced was peripheral blood. The V and J genes are TRBV3-1 (or the pseudogene TRBV3-2) and TRBJ1-5; tentative D call: TRBD1 (6 bases). CDR3 region: CASSGGGVQPQHF. The CDR3 bases are TGTGCCAGCAGCGGCGGGGGCGTTCAGCCCCAGCATTTT.